This TCR beta chain was obtained from a study of cytotoxic CD8 clonotypes in ibrutinib-treated CLL (dated by TCRdb to the early 2020s). With regard to the full study: The cohort had ten to twelve relapsed/refractory and approximately 14 treatment-naive patients; 17 to 18 were IGHV unmutated. Partial responses were observed in about 24 patients and complete responses in 2; after a median follow-up of 68 months, remission was maintained in around 14 patients and progression was observed in some twelve. Response samples were obtained after a median of approximately twelve months of treatment, with a range of roughly 6 to 40 months. Samples averaged approximately 250,000 productive templates and roughly 86,000 productive rearrangements. Longitudinal samples were obtainable from about 30% of the roughly 90 participants in the trial. Cryopreserved peripheral blood mononuclear cells were obtained prior to treatment, at the time of response, and at either disease progression or sustained remission. Every remission and progressive disease sample was obtained while ibrutinib was still being received by the patients. What the authors observed across the whole study: At ibrutinib response clonality went up, during sustained remission it held steady, and at progression it dropped back toward baseline. Baseline clonality exceeded that of age-matched healthy donors and correlated strongly with circulating CD8+ T-cell counts. Public clonotypes were found to be uncommon and were observed to contract or remain stable during treatment; the increase in clonality was shown to reflect expansion of private clonotypes at ibrutinib response. Sampling times were not matched between sustained-remission and progressing patients, and lymph node repertoires were not studied.

The goal of deep resolution MiSeq sequencing was a depth between 1 in 1 million and 1 in 200,000 T cells, and coverage averaged 10x per clonotype. The immunoSEQ hsTCRB Kit was used to generate the TCR beta libraries. Under the source paper's analysis protocol: Data were analyzed with ImmunoSEQ Data Assistant and ImmunoSEQ Analyzer, with V, D and J genes assigned per IMGT definitions. Clonality, with values ranging from 0 to 1, was calculated as one minus the normalized Shannon entropy of productive rearrangement frequencies. Only overrepresented clonotypes making up at least 0.05% of the repertoire of each patient were included in the public clonotype analysis. About a dozen repertoires from age-matched healthy donors, obtained from immuneACCESS, served as clonality controls. Drawn from immuneACCESS, this table holds only the in-frame rearrangements with V and J called that TCRdb kept. Clones are partly lost; checked studies trace under half to an unresolved V gene and leave the rest unexplained. That table furnishes V, J and clone size, whereas the DNA furnished D and trimming. The sample yields about 130,000 clones; approximately 85% were counted once. The ten largest account for approximately 2% of the sample.

With regard to this clone: What this receptor recognizes is not known. The sample holds no much larger clone one base away, and base qualities are not on file.

V loses 4 bases at its end and J loses 1 base; junction bases beyond the gene matches: 13. Per the germline V gene, SGHRS is the CDR1 and YFSETQ is the CDR2. Its CDR3 holds 17 amino acids, cysteine through phenylalanine. The entry retains the CDR3 DNA only, 51 bases that are in frame from base 1. According to the study, the label for this sample's time point signals: roughly 2 years on ibrutinib. For TCR beta library preparation, approximately 2 micrograms of genomic DNA was extracted from cryopreserved PBMCs. Longitudinal blood samples from CLL patients receiving ibrutinib monotherapy were subjected to high-throughput TCR beta sequencing. The patients took part in an open-label, single-center phase 2 trial of ibrutinib monotherapy.

The chain is encoded by TRBV5-1 joined to TRBJ1-1, with 7 junctional bases fitting TRBD1. This clonotype was sampled from a human donor with chronic lymphocytic leukemia. This material consisted of PBMCs, taken after 24 months of ibrutinib treatment. The CDR3 region reads CASSPTGVSVRNTEAFF. The sequenced DNA: TGCGCCAGCAGCCCTACAGGGGTATCGGTTCGGAACACTGAAGCTTTCTTT.